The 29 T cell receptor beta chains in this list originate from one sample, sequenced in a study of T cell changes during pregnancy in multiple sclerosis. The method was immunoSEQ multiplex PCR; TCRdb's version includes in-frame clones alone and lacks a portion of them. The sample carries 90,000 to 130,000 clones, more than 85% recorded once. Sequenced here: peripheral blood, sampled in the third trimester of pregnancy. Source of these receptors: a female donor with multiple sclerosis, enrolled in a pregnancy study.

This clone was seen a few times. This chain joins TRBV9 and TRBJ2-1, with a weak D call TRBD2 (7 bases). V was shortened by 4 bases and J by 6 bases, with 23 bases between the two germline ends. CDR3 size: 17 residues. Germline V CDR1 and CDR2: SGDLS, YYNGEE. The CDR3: CASSSPRGGAFSNEQFF. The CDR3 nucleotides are TGTGCCAGCAGCTCGCCGAGGGGGGGGGCATTCTCCAATGAGCAGTTCTTC. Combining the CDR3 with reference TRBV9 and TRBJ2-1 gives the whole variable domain DSGVTQTPKHLITATGQRVTLRCSPRSGDLSVYWYQQSLDQGLQFLIQYYNGEERAKGNILERFSAQQFPDLHSELNLSSLELGDSALYFCASSSPRGGAFSNEQFFGPGTRLTVL.

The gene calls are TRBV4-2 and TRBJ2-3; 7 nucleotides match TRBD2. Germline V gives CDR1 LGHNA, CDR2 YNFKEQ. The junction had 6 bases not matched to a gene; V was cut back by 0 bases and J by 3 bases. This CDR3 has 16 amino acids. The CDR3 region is CASSQDVWGGTDTQYF. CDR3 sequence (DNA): TGTGCCAGCAGCCAAGATGTATGGGGGGGGACAGATACGCAGTATTTT.

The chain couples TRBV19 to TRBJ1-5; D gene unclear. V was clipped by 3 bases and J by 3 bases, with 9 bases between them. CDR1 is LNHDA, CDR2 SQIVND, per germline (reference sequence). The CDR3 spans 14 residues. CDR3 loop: CASSIGRYNQPQHF. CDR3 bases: TGTGCCAGTAGTATTGGGAGGTACAATCAGCCCCAGCATTTT. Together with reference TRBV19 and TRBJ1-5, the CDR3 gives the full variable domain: DGGITQSPKYLFRKEGQNVTLSCEQNLNHDAMYWYRQDPGQGLRLIYYSQIVNDFQKGDIAEGYSVSREKKESFPLTVTSAQKNPTAFYLCASSIGRYNQPQHFGDGTRLSIL.

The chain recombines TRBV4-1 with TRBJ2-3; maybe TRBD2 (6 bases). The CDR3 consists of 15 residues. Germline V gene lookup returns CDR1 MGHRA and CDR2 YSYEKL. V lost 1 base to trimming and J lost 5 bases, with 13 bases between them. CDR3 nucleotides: TGCGCCAGCAGCCAAGTACGGGGAGCGGGAGATACGCAGTATTTT. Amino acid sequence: CASSQVRGAGDTQYF.

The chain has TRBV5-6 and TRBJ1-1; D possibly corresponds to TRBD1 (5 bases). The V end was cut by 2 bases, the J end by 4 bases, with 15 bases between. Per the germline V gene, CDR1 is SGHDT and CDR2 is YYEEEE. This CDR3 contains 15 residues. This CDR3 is CASSFRGLSLTEAFF. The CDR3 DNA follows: TGTGCCAGCAGCTTTAGGGGACTGAGCCTCACTGAAGCTTTCTTT.

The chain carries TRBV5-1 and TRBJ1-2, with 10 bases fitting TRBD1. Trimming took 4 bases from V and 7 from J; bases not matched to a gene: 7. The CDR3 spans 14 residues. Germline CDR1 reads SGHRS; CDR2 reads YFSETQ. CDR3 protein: CASSAQTGGSGYTF. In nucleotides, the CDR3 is TGCGCCAGCAGCGCCCAGACAGGGGGCAGTGGCTACACCTTC.

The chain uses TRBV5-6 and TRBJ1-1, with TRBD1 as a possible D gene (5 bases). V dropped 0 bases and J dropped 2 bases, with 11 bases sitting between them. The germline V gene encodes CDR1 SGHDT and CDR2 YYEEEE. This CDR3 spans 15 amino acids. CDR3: CASSLGVWGNTEAFF. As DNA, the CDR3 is TGTGCCAGCAGCTTGGGGGTGTGGGGCAACACTGAAGCTTTCTTT.

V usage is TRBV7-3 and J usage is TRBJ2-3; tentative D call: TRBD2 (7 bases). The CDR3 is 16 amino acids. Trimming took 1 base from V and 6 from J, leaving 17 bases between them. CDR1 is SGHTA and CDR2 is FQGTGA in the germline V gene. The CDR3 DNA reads TGTGCCAGCAGCTTAATAGGGGGTGGGGGAGGGGATACGCAGTATTTT. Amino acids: CASSLIGGGGGDTQYF.

The CDR3 DNA is TGTGCCAGCAGCTTGTCCGGGACACCGACGGGGTATGGCTACACCTTC. Encoded protein: CASSLSGTPTGYGYTF. The chain recombines TRBV5-6 with TRBJ1-2; D is possibly TRBD1 (6 bases). The CDR3 is made up of 16 amino acids. Trimming removed 1 base from V and 5 bases from J, with 18 bases in between. Germline-derived CDR1 and CDR2 are SGHDT and YYEEEE. The full variable domain, its missing parts supplied by reference TRBV5-6 and TRBJ1-2, is DAGVTQSPTHLIKTRGQQVTLRCSPKSGHDTVSWYQQALGQGPQFIFQYYEEEERQRGNFPDRFSGHQFPNYSSELNVNALLLGDSALYLCASSLSGTPTGYGYTFGSGTRLTVV.

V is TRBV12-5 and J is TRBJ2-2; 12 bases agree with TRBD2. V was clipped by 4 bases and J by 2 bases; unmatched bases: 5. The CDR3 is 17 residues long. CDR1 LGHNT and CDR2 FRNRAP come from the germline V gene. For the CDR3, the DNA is TGTGCTAGTGGTTCCACTAGCGGGAGGATTAACACCGGGGAGCTGTTTTTT. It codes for CASGSTSGRINTGELFF. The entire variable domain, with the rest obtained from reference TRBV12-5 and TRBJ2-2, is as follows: DARVTQTPRHKVTEMGQEVTMRCQPILGHNTVFWYRQTMMQGLELLAYFRNRAPLDDSGMPKDRFSAEMPDATLATLKIQPSEPRDSAVYFCASGSTSGRINTGELFFGEGSRLTVL.

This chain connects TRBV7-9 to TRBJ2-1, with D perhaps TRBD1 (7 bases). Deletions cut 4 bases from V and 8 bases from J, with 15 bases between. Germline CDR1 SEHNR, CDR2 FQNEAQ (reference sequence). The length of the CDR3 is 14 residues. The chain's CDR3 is CASSSQGDWDEQFF. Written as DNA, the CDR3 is TGTGCCAGCAGCTCCCAGGGGGACTGGGATGAGCAGTTCTTC.

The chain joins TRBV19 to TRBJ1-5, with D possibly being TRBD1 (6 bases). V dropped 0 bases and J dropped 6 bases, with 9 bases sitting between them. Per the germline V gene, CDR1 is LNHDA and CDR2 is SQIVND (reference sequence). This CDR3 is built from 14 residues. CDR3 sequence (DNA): TGTGCCAGTAGTATAGACAGGGGCAGTCAGCCCCAGCATTTT. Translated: CASSIDRGSQPQHF.

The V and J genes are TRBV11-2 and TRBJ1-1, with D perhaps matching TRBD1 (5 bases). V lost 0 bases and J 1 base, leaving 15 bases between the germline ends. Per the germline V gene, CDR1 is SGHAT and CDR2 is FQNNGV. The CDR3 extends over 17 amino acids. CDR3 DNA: TGTGCCAGCAGCTTAGATCGGGCAGGGATAAAGAACACTGAAGCTTTCTTT. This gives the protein CASSLDRAGIKNTEAFF.

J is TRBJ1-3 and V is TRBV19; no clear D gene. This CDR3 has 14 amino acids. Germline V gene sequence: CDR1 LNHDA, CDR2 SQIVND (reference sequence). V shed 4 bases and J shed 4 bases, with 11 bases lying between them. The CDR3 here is CASSKAVIGNTIYF. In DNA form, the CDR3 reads TGTGCCAGTAGTAAGGCGGTCATCGGAAACACCATATATTTT.

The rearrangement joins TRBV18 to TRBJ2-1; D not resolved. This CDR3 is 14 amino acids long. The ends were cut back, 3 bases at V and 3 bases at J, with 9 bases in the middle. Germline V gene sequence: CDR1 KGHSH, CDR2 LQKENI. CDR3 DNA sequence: TGTGCCAGCTCACCGTCCGGTGGCTACAATGAGCAGTTCTTC. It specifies CASSPSGGYNEQFF.

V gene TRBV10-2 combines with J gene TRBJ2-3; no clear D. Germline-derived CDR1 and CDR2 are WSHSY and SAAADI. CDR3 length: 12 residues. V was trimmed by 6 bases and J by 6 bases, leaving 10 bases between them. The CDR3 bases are TGCGCCAGCAGGGCACCTCCTGATACGCAGTATTTT. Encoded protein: CASRAPPDTQYF.

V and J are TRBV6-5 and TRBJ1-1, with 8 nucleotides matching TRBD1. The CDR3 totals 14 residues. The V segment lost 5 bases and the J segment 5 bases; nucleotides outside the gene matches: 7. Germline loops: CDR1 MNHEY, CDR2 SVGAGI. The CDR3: CASSTDRVGTEAFF. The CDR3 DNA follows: TGTGCCAGCAGTACGGACAGGGTGGGAACTGAAGCTTTCTTT.

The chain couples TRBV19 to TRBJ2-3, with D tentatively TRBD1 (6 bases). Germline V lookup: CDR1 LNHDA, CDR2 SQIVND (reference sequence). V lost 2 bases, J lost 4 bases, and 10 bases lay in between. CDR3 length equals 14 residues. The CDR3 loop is CASSISKGADTQYF. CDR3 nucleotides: TGTGCCAGTAGTATATCCAAGGGGGCAGATACGCAGTATTTT.

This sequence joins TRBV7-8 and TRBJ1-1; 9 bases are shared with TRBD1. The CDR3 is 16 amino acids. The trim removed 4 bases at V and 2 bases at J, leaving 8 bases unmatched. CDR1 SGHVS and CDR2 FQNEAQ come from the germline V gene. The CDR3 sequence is CASSSILDRGNTEAFF. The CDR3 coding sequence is TGTGCCAGCAGCTCCATACTGGACAGGGGAAACACTGAAGCTTTCTTT.

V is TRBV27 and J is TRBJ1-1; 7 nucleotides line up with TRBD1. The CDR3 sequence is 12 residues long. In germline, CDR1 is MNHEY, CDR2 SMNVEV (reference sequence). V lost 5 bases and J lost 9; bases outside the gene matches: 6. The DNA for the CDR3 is TGTGCCAGCAGTCGACAGGGCGGGCAAGCTTTCTTT. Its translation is CASSRQGGQAFF.

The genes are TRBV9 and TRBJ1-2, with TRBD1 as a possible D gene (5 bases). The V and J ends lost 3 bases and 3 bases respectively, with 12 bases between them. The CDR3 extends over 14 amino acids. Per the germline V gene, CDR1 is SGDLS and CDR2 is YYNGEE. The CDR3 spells CASSGAGPDYGYTF. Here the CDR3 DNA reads TGTGCCAGCAGCGGGGCAGGGCCAGACTATGGCTACACCTTC.

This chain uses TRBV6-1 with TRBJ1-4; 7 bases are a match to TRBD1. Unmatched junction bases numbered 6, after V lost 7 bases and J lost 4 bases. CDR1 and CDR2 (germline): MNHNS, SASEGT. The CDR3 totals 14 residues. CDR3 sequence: CASIQDRNNEKLFF. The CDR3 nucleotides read TGTGCCAGCATCCAGGACAGGAATAATGAAAAACTGTTTTTT.

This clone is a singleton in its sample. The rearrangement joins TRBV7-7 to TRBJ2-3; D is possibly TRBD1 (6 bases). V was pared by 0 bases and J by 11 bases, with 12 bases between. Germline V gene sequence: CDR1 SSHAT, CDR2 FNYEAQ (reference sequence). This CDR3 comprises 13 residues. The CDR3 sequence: CASSLAQGSLQYF. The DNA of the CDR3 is TGTGCCAGCAGCTTAGCGCAGGGGTCCTTGCAGTATTTT.

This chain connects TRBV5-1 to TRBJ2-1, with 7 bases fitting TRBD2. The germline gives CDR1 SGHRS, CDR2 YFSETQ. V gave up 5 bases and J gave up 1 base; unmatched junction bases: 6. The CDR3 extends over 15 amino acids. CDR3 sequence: CASRYSGPSYNEQFF. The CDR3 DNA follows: TGCGCCAGCAGATATAGCGGGCCTTCCTACAATGAGCAGTTCTTC.

CDR3 region: CASSPRPFMLSYNEQFF. The CDR3 DNA sequence: TGTGCCAGCAGTCCGCGGCCTTTTATGCTGTCCTACAATGAGCAGTTCTTC. The V and J genes are TRBV28 and TRBJ2-1; D gene unclear. The germline CDR1 and CDR2 sequences are MDHEN and SYDVKM. The CDR3 loop spans 17 amino acids. V was pared by 5 bases and J by 1 base, with 18 bases between.

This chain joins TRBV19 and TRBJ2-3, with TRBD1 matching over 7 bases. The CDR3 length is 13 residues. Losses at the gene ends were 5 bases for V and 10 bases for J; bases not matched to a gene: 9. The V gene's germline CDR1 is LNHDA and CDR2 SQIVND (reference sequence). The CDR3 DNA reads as TGTGCCAGTAGTCTGACAGGGAATGGAGCGCAGTATTTT. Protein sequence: CASSLTGNGAQYF.

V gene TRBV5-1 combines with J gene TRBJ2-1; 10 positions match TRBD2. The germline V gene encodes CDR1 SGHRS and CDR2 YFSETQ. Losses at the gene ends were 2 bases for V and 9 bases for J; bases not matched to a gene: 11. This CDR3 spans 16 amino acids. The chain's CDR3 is CASSLAGGLGRSEQFF. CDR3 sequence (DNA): TGCGCCAGCAGCTTAGCGGGAGGGCTAGGGAGGAGTGAGCAGTTCTTC.

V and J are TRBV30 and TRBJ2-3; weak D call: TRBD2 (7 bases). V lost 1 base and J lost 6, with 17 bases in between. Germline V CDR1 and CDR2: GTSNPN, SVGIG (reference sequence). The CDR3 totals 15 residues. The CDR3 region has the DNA TGTGCCTGGAGTGGGGTGAGGGGGGGGAAGGATACGCAGTATTTT. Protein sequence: CAWSGVRGGKDTQYF.

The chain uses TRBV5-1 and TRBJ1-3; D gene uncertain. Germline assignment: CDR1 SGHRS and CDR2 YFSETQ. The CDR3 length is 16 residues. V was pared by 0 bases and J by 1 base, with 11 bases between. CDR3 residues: CASSLDRGESGNTIYF. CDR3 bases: TGCGCCAGCAGCTTGGATAGAGGAGAATCTGGAAACACCATATATTTT.